The source of this T cell receptor (beta chain) is a study of cytomegalovirus exposure and HLA in healthy donors. The wider study: Caucasian-associated ancestry cluster membership applied to over 80% of several hundred genotyped donors. Study-level findings and limits: Within a later analysis, the majority of CMV-associated TCR beta chains appeared HLA-restricted. For TCR beta chains, V- and J-gene trimming was later linked to a missense DCLRE1C variant. For most TCR beta V segments, an earlier analysis put the productive rate at about 87% or about 30% of the time.

Notes on this clone: Its antigen is not known.

PCR primers comprised 60 Vbeta and 13 Jbeta primers. TCRdb's table, derived via immunoSEQ multiplex PCR, lists solely in-frame clones and lacks some. The data hold some 120,000 clones, with approximately 80% observed a single time. Material: PBMCs. This receptor was taken from a female donor in good health and CMV-seronegative.

The CDR3 sequence is CASTPGGSTDTQYF. The CDR3 DNA is TGTGCCAGTACACCGGGGGGAAGCACAGATACGCAGTATTTT. J is TRBJ2-3 and V is TRBV27, with 7 bases that match TRBD2. The CDR3 covers 14 residues. Germline CDR1 and CDR2: MNHEY and SMNVEV (reference sequence). Trimming took 9 bases from V and 0 from J; bases not matched to a gene: 6.